One and the same sample provided the 11 T cell receptor beta chains below, sequenced in a study of blood T cell repertoires in COVID-19. Assay used: immunoSEQ multiplex PCR; TCRdb lists only in-frame clones, some missing. The sample comprises about 190,000 clones, around 85% of which are singletons, and around 1.1% rests with the top ten. What was sequenced was peripheral blood. Receptor source: a man aged 25 to 45 with acute or convalescent COVID-19.

The chain combines TRBV6-1 with TRBJ1-6, with D tentatively TRBD1 (6 bases). CDR1 is MNHNS, CDR2 SASEGT, per germline. The CDR3 consists of 15 residues. With 1 base removed from V and 9 bases from J, the gap between germline ends came to 13 bases. The CDR3 protein is CASSEDRAASSPLHF. CDR3 bases: TGTGCCAGCAGTGAAGACAGGGCGGCTAGTTCACCCCTCCACTTT.

This clone was seen just once. The chain carries TRBV19 and TRBJ2-2; 12 bases are shared with TRBD2. Germline trimming cut 3 bases from V and 5 bases from J; bases unmatched to any gene: 4. CDR3 length: 16 amino acids. From germline, CDR1 is LNHDA and CDR2 SQIVND (reference sequence). The CDR3 spells CASSILAGGPTGELFF. The CDR3 region has the DNA TGTGCCAGTAGTATCCTAGCGGGAGGGCCAACCGGGGAGCTGTTTTTT.

The V and J genes are TRBV28 and TRBJ1-5; D is uncertain. CDR1 is MDHEN and CDR2 is SYDVKM in the germline V gene. This CDR3 spans 14 amino acids. Between the trimmed V and J ends, which lost 2 bases and 3 bases, there was a span of 8 bases. The CDR3 DNA sequence: TGTGCCAGCAGTTTAGTAGTTACCAATCAGCCCCAGCATTTT. Residues: CASSLVVTNQPQHF.

This clone was counted once. CDR3 coding DNA: TGTGCCAGCAGCTTAGTAGGAGGCTCTGGAAACACCATATATTTT. Its protein is CASSLVGGSGNTIYF. The V call is TRBV7-6, the J call TRBJ1-3, with D uncertain. Trimming shortened V by 1 base and J by 0 bases, and 7 bases separated the two germline ends. The CDR3 sequence is 15 residues long. CDR1 is SGHVS, CDR2 FNYEAQ, per germline.

Only one count was recorded for this clone. V and J are TRBV29-1 and TRBJ2-1; no definite D call. CDR1 is SQVTM, CDR2 ANQGSEA, per germline. This CDR3 contains 13 residues. V was cut by 4 bases and J by 4 bases, with 11 bases left in between. CDR3 sequence reads: CSVGYSLYNEQFF. CDR3 nucleotide sequence: TGCAGCGTTGGTTACAGTCTTTACAATGAGCAGTTCTTC.

The chain couples TRBV19 to TRBJ2-2; D is unresolved. CDR3 size: 16 residues. Germline lookup yields CDR1 LNHDA and CDR2 SQIVND (reference sequence). The V end lost 6 bases, the J end lost 0 bases, and 14 bases lay between the germline ends. CDR3 sequence reads: CASSNLGDTNTGELFF. CDR3 nucleotide sequence: TGTGCCAGTAGCAACCTGGGTGACACGAACACCGGGGAGCTGTTTTTT.

A single count supports this clone. V and J are TRBV5-4 and TRBJ2-6; unclear D gene. Germline CDR1 and CDR2: SGHNT and YYREEE (reference sequence). The V end was cut by 6 bases, the J end by 3 bases, with 13 bases between. The CDR3 covers 15 residues. Here the CDR3 DNA reads TGTGCCAGCATGCGGAGTCTCTATGGGGCCAACGTCCTGACTTTC. The encoded protein is CASMRSLYGANVLTF.

This chain connects TRBV27 to TRBJ1-1; D is unresolved. The germline V gene encodes CDR1 MNHEY and CDR2 SMNVEV (reference sequence). V lost 6 bases and J lost 7, with 9 bases in between. This CDR3 contains 11 residues. The CDR3 nucleotides are TGTGCCAGCAGAGAGGGAATTGAAGCTTTCTTT. It translates to CASREGIEAFF.

This clone was counted a few times. The chain couples TRBV7-9 to TRBJ1-5, with D possibly TRBD1 on 6 matching bases. Germline values: CDR1 SEHNR, CDR2 FQNEAQ (reference sequence). V was trimmed by 10 bases and J by 2 bases, leaving 9 bases between them. This CDR3 is built from 12 residues. CDR3 coding DNA: TGTGCCATCCGACAGGGCAATCAGCCCCAGCATTTT. This encodes CAIRQGNQPQHF.

The rearrangement joins TRBV30 to TRBJ1-6; D is ambiguous. CDR1 and CDR2 (germline): GTSNPN, SVGIG (reference sequence). There are 13 residues in the CDR3. Deletions cut 3 bases from V and 5 bases from J, with 8 bases between. The chain's CDR3 is CAWSGWNNSPLHF. The CDR3 DNA is TGTGCCTGGAGCGGGTGGAATAATTCACCCCTCCACTTT.

The CDR3 is CASSNGLTDTQYF. Here the CDR3 DNA reads TGTGCCAGCAGCAACGGACTCACAGATACGCAGTATTTT. The chain carries TRBV7-8 and TRBJ2-3; possible D gene TRBD2, 5 bases. The CDR3 has 13 residues. Trimming cost V 5 bases and J 2 bases, with 8 bases left between them. The germline gives CDR1 SGHVS, CDR2 FQNEAQ.